The 15 T cell receptor beta chains presented below share a single source sample, sequenced in a study of cytomegalovirus exposure and HLA in healthy donors. In the PCR, 60 Vbeta and 13 Jbeta primers were used. Method: immunoSEQ multiplex PCR; TCRdb's copy keeps in-frame clones and lacks some. The sample consists of about 190,000 clones, 81% of them appearing once. The sample taken for sequencing was PBMCs. These receptors all come from a man between 40 and 49 years old in good health and CMV-seropositive.

The chain couples TRBV4-1 to TRBJ2-7; D is perhaps TRBD1 (5 bases). Germline V gene lookup returns CDR1 MGHRA and CDR2 YSYEKL. This CDR3 region has 15 residues. Trimming took 3 bases from V and 0 from J, leaving 12 bases between them. The CDR3 here is CASSQLQESSYEQYF. Here the CDR3 DNA reads TGCGCCAGCAGCCAGTTACAGGAGAGCTCCTACGAGCAGTACTTC.

The J gene is TRBJ2-2, the V gene TRBV5-4; 11 bases line up with TRBD2. This CDR3 has 16 residues. CDR1 is SGHNT and CDR2 is YYREEE in the germline V gene (reference sequence). V lost 4 bases to trimming and J lost 1 base; unmatched junction nucleotides: 3. This CDR3 is CASSGGLAVNTGELFF. The CDR3 DNA is TGTGCCAGCAGCGGGGGACTAGCGGTGAACACCGGGGAGCTGTTTTTT.

A few counts support this clone. The V gene is TRBV12-5, the J gene TRBJ2-1; 7 bases match TRBD2. J was trimmed by 5 bases and V by 0 bases; bases with no gene match: 13. From germline, CDR1 is LGHNT and CDR2 FRNRAP. The CDR3 is 18 residues long. Written as DNA, the CDR3 is TGTGCTAGTGGTTTGGTTTTAGGGTCCCAGCGGGGAGACAATGAGCAGTTCTTC. This translates into CASGLVLGSQRGDNEQFF.

The V and J genes are TRBV6-5 and TRBJ1-5; possibly TRBD1 for D (6 bases). Germline V gene sequence: CDR1 MNHEY, CDR2 SVGAGI. With 6 bases removed from V and 9 bases from J, the gap between germline ends came to 12 bases. The CDR3 has 12 amino acids. CDR3 sequence: CASSNREGPQHF. The CDR3 coding sequence is TGTGCCAGCAGCAACAGGGAGGGGCCCCAGCATTTT.

This clone was counted between two and nine times. The sample holds other DNA sequences that translate to the same CDR3. This chain uses TRBV7-3 with TRBJ2-7; TRBD2 might be the D (6 bases). The CDR3 runs 14 residues. V was cut by 2 bases and J by 5 bases, with 13 bases left in between. Germline CDR1 is SGHTA and CDR2 is FQGTGA. Here the CDR3 DNA reads TGTGCCAGCAGCTTAGGCGGGACGCTCGACGAGCAGTACTTC. Amino acids: CASSLGGTLDEQYF.

The chain couples TRBV25-1 to TRBJ2-1; 10 bases are a match to TRBD2. Germline assignment: CDR1 MGHDK and CDR2 SYGVNS. CDR3 length: 17 residues. V was clipped by 7 bases and J by 9 bases; unmatched bases: 18. The CDR3 protein is CASNPRVSSGRAGEQFF. The CDR3 DNA is TGTGCCAGCAATCCCAGGGTTTCGAGCGGGAGGGCCGGTGAGCAGTTCTTC. Full variable domain (missing parts from reference TRBV25-1 and TRBJ2-1): EADIYQTPRYLVIGTGKKITLECSQTMGHDKMYWYQQDPGMELHLIHYSYGVNSTEKGDLSSESTVSRIRTEHFPLTLESARPSHTSQYLCASNPRVSSGRAGEQFFGPGTRLTVL.

The rearrangement uses TRBV5-5 and TRBJ2-2, with a tentative D call TRBD1 (6 bases). In germline, CDR1 is SGHKS, CDR2 YYEKEE (reference sequence). Trimming took 0 bases from V and 6 from J, leaving 12 bases between them. The CDR3 extends over 15 amino acids. CDR3 bases: TGTGCCAGCAGCTTGGCGCAGGGGTCGGCCGGGGAGCTGTTTTTT. It yields the protein CASSLAQGSAGELFF.

The genes are TRBV5-1 and TRBJ2-7; D not resolved. Germline CDR1 and CDR2: SGHRS and YFSETQ. V was pared by 2 bases and J by 4 bases, with 10 bases between. The length of the CDR3 is 13 residues. The CDR3 DNA follows: TGCGCCAGCAGCTTCCACAGATCATACGAGCAGTACTTC. Encoded protein: CASSFHRSYEQYF. Complete variable domain (other parts from reference TRBV5-1 and TRBJ2-7): KAGVTQTPRYLIKTRGQQVTLSCSPISGHRSVSWYQQTPGQGLQFLFEYFSETQRNKGNFPGRFSGRQFSNSRSEMNVSTLELGDSALYLCASSFHRSYEQYFGPGTRLTVT.

This rearrangement joins TRBV29-1 to TRBJ2-7, with 7 bases matching TRBD1. V was clipped by 5 bases and J by 4 bases; unmatched bases: 5. CDR3 length: 12 amino acids. Germline CDR1 SQVTM, CDR2 ANQGSEA. CDR3 amino acids: CSVLGQTYEQYF. In DNA form, the CDR3 reads TGCAGCGTTTTGGGACAGACTTACGAGCAGTACTTC.

This clone was recorded once. This chain uses TRBV7-8 with TRBJ2-2, with TRBD1 as a possible D gene (8 bases). The CDR3 loop spans 18 amino acids. Germline V gene lookup returns CDR1 SGHVS and CDR2 FQNEAQ. V dropped 5 bases and J dropped 5 bases, with 24 bases sitting between them. CDR3 in DNA: TGTGCCAGCAGCCCAGGGGGCAGACTAGCCGTATCTACCGGGGAGCTGTTTTTT. Translation gives CASSPGGRLAVSTGELFF.

The chain couples TRBV6-1 to TRBJ2-7; TRBD1 agrees at 11 bases. V was clipped by 3 bases and J by 5 bases; unmatched bases: 3. The CDR3 is 14 amino acids. CDR1 MNHNS and CDR2 SASEGT come from the germline V gene. For the CDR3, the DNA is TGTGCCAGCAGTGACGGACAGGGGGCCAACGAGCAGTACTTC. It encodes CASSDGQGANEQYF.

This rearrangement joins TRBV11-1 to TRBJ2-3; D possibly corresponds to TRBD2 (5 bases). The CDR3 covers 16 residues. Germline assignment: CDR1 SGHAT and CDR2 FQDESV (reference sequence). With 1 base removed from V and 0 bases from J, the gap between germline ends came to 11 bases. The CDR3 DNA is TGTGCCAGCAGCTTAGAAATAGCGAGTAGCACAGATACGCAGTATTTT. This sequence encodes CASSLEIASSTDTQYF.

The chain is built from TRBV14 and TRBJ2-1; tentative D call: TRBD2 (5 bases). Germline V gene data show CDR1 as SGHDN and CDR2 as FVKESK. This CDR3 region has 14 residues. V shed 7 bases and J shed 8 bases, with 18 bases lying between them. This CDR3 reads CASILWWLAYEQFF. The CDR3 DNA is TGTGCCAGCATCCTTTGGTGGCTAGCATATGAGCAGTTCTTC.

In regard to this clone: This sample includes further DNA sequences coding for the same CDR3. J is TRBJ1-1 and V is TRBV19; maybe TRBD1 (6 bases). Trimming left V 3 bases short and J 2 bases short, with 7 bases between. The germline gives CDR1 LNHDA, CDR2 SQIVND (reference sequence). CDR3 length: 13 residues. CDR3 loop: CASSIRGNTEAFF. As DNA, the CDR3 is TGTGCCAGTAGTATCAGGGGCAACACTGAAGCTTTCTTT. The whole variable domain, filled in from reference TRBV19 and TRBJ1-1, reads DGGITQSPKYLFRKEGQNVTLSCEQNLNHDAMYWYRQDPGQGLRLIYYSQIVNDFQKGDIAEGYSVSREKKESFPLTVTSAQKNPTAFYLCASSIRGNTEAFFGQGTRLTVV.

In its sample, this clone was seen a few times. The J gene is TRBJ1-1, the V gene TRBV5-4; no firm D call. V was pared by 4 bases and J by 6 bases, with 19 bases between. The germline gives CDR1 SGHNT, CDR2 YYREEE (reference sequence). The CDR3 covers 15 residues. The DNA for the CDR3 is TGTGCCAGCAGCCCACTAAACCGGGGTCCGGCTGAAGCTTTCTTT. It specifies CASSPLNRGPAEAFF.